A selection of T cell receptor beta chains follows, all from one sample in a study of blood T cells in healthy people across ages. TCRdb fed the 5' RACE reads into MiXCR, producing one record per CDR3 protein. The sample holds around 800,000 distinct CDR3 sequences; around half are singletons and the top ten take less than 20%. Source material: blood. These receptors were collected from a man older than 75 in good health. The CDR3 runs from the conserved cysteine through the conserved F or W. The D gene is left open where the match is weak. Clone size is given for some rows only: seen once, a few or many times, or a class if the clone is expanded.

J: TRBJ2-6; V: TRBV14; size: few; D: NA; CDR3: CASSDDGGANVLTF; DNA: TGTGCCAGCAGCGACGACGGCGGGGCCAACGTCCTGACTTTC
J: TRBJ2-3; V: TRBV18; size: NA; D: NA; CDR3: CASSRNSTDTQYF; DNA: TGTGCCAGCTCCCGGAACAGCACAGATACGCAGTATTTT
J: TRBJ2-4; V: TRBV12-3/TRBV12-4; size: NA; D: NA; CDR3: CASSLGPHQYF; DNA: TGTGCCAGCAGTTTAGGCCCGCATCAGTACTTC
J: TRBJ2-4; V: TRBV29-1; size: NA; D: NA; CDR3: CSVRETLAKNIQYF; DNA: TGCAGCGTTCGGGAGACCTTAGCCAAAAACATTCAGTACTTC
J: TRBJ2-7; V: TRBV10-3; size: NA; D: NA; CDR3: CAIREGGNEQYF; DNA: TGTGCCATCAGGGAAGGAGGGAACGAGCAGTACTTC
J: TRBJ1-5; V: TRBV12-3/TRBV12-4; size: NA; D: NA; CDR3: CASSSSEPQHF; DNA: TGTGCCAGCAGTTCGTCGGAGCCCCAGCATTTT
J: TRBJ2-3; V: TRBV29-1; size: many; D: TRBD2; CDR3: CSVEDGVAGITDTQYF; DNA: TGCAGCGTTGAAGATGGAGTAGCGGGTATCACAGATACGCAGTATTTT
J: TRBJ2-1; V: TRBV5-7; size: NA; D: NA; CDR3: CASLTARDAYNEQFF; DNA: TGTGCCAGCCTAACGGCCCGTGACGCCTACAATGAGCAGTTCTTC
J: TRBJ2-3; V: TRBV29-1; size: NA; D: TRBD1; CDR3: CSVGPGTGGGTDTQYF; DNA: TGCAGCGTTGGCCCTGGGACAGGTGGAGGGACAGATACGCAGTATTTT
J: TRBJ2-3; V: TRBV4-2; size: NA; D: TRBD2; CDR3: CASSQSLAGVEDTQYF; DNA: TGTGCCAGCAGCCAATCTTTAGCGGGAGTGGAAGATACGCAGTATTTT
J: TRBJ2-7; V: TRBV5-1; size: NA; D: TRBD2; CDR3: CASSDLGTTYNEQYF; DNA: TGCGCCAGCAGCGACCTGGGGACTACCTACAATGAGCAGTACTTC
J: TRBJ2-5; V: TRBV29-1; size: few; D: NA; CDR3: CSVGGTGNNEQYF; DNA: TGCAGCGTTGGGGGGACTGGAAACAATGAGCAGTACTTC